The 28 T cell receptor beta chains below come from one sample, sequenced in a study of T cell changes during pregnancy in multiple sclerosis. Assay: immunoSEQ multiplex PCR; the TCRdb copy retains only in-frame clones and omits some. The data show 85,000 to 100,000 clones, approximately 93% seen once. Material: peripheral blood, obtained after pregnancy. The receptor source for this set is a female donor with multiple sclerosis, enrolled in a pregnancy study.

This clone appeared a single time. The V gene is TRBV27, the J gene TRBJ2-3; 7 nucleotides line up with TRBD2. The CDR3 spans 14 residues. The germline V gene encodes CDR1 MNHEY and CDR2 SMNVEV (reference sequence). V gave up 7 bases and J gave up 4 bases; unmatched junction bases: 8. The CDR3 region has the DNA TGTGCCAGCACCCCCGGACTAGTATCAGATACGCAGTATTTT. Its protein is CASTPGLVSDTQYF.

The rearrangement uses TRBV20-1 and TRBJ2-1, with D unclear. The CDR3 spans 11 residues. With 7 bases removed from V and 8 bases from J, the gap between germline ends came to 12 bases. Germline V gene sequence: CDR1 DFQATT, CDR2 SNEGSKA (reference sequence). The CDR3 loop is CSVRAEDEQFF. The CDR3 nucleotides are TGCAGTGTTAGGGCCGAGGATGAGCAGTTCTTC.

The chain has TRBV2 and TRBJ2-1; tentative D call: TRBD1 (6 bases). Germline assignment: CDR1 SNHLY and CDR2 FYNNEI. The CDR3 runs 14 residues. V lost 11 bases, J lost 5 bases, and 19 bases lay in between. Here the CDR3 DNA reads TGTGCCTCGGGGTCCGGGACAACTGACAATGAGCAGTTCTTC. Its translation is CASGSGTTDNEQFF. Filled out from reference TRBV2 and TRBJ2-1, the complete variable domain reads EPEVTQTPSHQVTQMGQEVILRCVPISNHLYFYWYRQILGQKVEFLVSFYNNEISEKSEIFDDQFSVERPDGSNFTLKIRSTKLEDSAMYFCASGSGTTDNEQFFGPGTRLTVL.

The chain has TRBV7-3 and TRBJ2-7; 8 positions match TRBD2. The length of the CDR3 is 16 residues. Germline CDR1 SGHTA, CDR2 FQGTGA. Trimming took 2 bases from V and 3 from J; bases not matched to a gene: 9. The DNA for the CDR3 is TGTGCCAGCAGCTTACACCCTAGCGGGCTGCTCTACGAGCAGTACTTC. As protein: CASSLHPSGLLYEQYF.

V gene TRBV6-1 combines with J gene TRBJ2-7, with 10 positions matching TRBD2. Germline V gene data show CDR1 as MNHNS and CDR2 as SASEGT. The CDR3 is made up of 18 amino acids. Trimming at V came to 2 bases and at J to 2 bases, leaving 12 bases not matched to a gene. CDR3 residues: CASSEIEGIGLAAYEQYF. CDR3 DNA: TGTGCCAGCAGTGAAATAGAGGGGATTGGACTAGCGGCCTACGAGCAGTACTTC.

The chain carries TRBV5-7 and TRBJ2-7; D possibly corresponds to TRBD1 (7 bases). TRBV5-7 is assigned to the ORF class and has an uncertain function. This CDR3 contains 13 residues. V was pared by 6 bases and J by 5 bases, with 15 bases between. The CDR3 nucleotides read TGTGCCAGCACCGACAGGGAGGTCGACGAGCAGTACTTC. Translating gives CASTDREVDEQYF.

This chain links TRBV21-1 with TRBJ2-7; the table's D gene call, TRBD2, was not cross checked with the DNA. TRBV21-1 is flagged as a pseudogene. The CDR3 has 17 amino acids. The CDR3 here is CASSKKSLLRGSYEQYF. As DNA, the CDR3 is TGTGCCAGCAGCAAAAAATCCCTGTTGCGGGGCTCCTACGAGCAGTACTTC.

V and J are TRBV14 and TRBJ1-1; 9 bases map to TRBD1. The CDR3 covers 17 residues. With 3 bases clipped from V and 1 base from J, the junction kept 9 bases outside the gene matches. The V gene's germline CDR1 is SGHDN and CDR2 FVKESK. The CDR3 here is CASSHWDREGKNTEAFF. The CDR3 coding sequence is TGTGCCAGCAGCCACTGGGACAGGGAAGGGAAGAACACTGAAGCTTTCTTT.

The chain combines TRBV5-4 with TRBJ1-1; weak D call: TRBD1 (5 bases). The germline V gene encodes CDR1 SGHNT and CDR2 YYREEE (reference sequence). Trimming took off 2 bases at V and 5 bases at J, with 10 bases between the two ends. The CDR3 extends over 13 amino acids. The CDR3 region has the DNA TGTGCCAGCAGCTTCCACCGGGGGACTGAAGCTTTCTTT. Translated: CASSFHRGTEAFF.

With regard to this clone: The identical CDR3 is also encoded by other nucleotide sequences in the sample. The DNA of the CDR3 is TGCGCCAGCAGCCTTCTAGCGGGTGGGGGCAATGAGCAGTTCTTC. It codes for CASSLLAGGGNEQFF. The chain has TRBV5-1 and TRBJ2-1, with 8 bases matching TRBD2. The V gene's germline CDR1 is SGHRS and CDR2 YFSETQ. The ends lost 4 bases at V and 6 bases at J; junction bases unmatched: 9. The CDR3 sequence is 15 residues long. The complete variable domain, with remaining parts taken from reference TRBV5-1 and TRBJ2-1, reads KAGVTQTPRYLIKTRGQQVTLSCSPISGHRSVSWYQQTPGQGLQFLFEYFSETQRNKGNFPGRFSGRQFSNSRSEMNVSTLELGDSALYLCASSLLAGGGNEQFFGPGTRLTVL.

V gene TRBV5-1 combines with J gene TRBJ2-1; 14 bases map to TRBD2. The V segment lost 4 bases and the J segment 7 bases; nucleotides outside the gene matches: 7. Germline assignment: CDR1 SGHRS and CDR2 YFSETQ. There are 16 residues in the CDR3. The CDR3 DNA is TGCGCCAGCAGCCGGGGGGGACTAGCGGGAGTAAATGAGCAGTTCTTC. Translation gives CASSRGGLAGVNEQFF.

This clone showed up just once. The chain is built from TRBV11-2 and TRBJ2-7; 8 bases are shared with TRBD1. Germline-derived CDR1 and CDR2 are SGHAT and FQNNGV. Unmatched junction bases numbered 8, after V lost 4 bases and J lost 3 bases. The length of the CDR3 is 15 residues. The CDR3 DNA sequence: TGTGCCAGCAGCTCCCGACAGGGGCCAAACTACGAGCAGTACTTC. This sequence encodes CASSSRQGPNYEQYF.

The CDR3 bases are TGTGCCAGCAGTTACGGGACAGTGGGCTACGAGCAGTACTTC. It codes for CASSYGTVGYEQYF. The chain has TRBV6-5 and TRBJ2-7; 7 nucleotides agree with TRBD1. This CDR3 is built from 14 residues. V gave up 2 bases and J gave up 3 bases; unmatched junction bases: 4. Germline V gene data show CDR1 as MNHEY and CDR2 as SVGAGI.

This clone was observed once. The rearrangement uses TRBV7-8 and TRBJ1-1; possibly TRBD1 for D (5 bases). Trimming shortened V by 1 base and J by 0 bases, and 12 bases separated the two germline ends. There are 16 residues in the CDR3. Germline V gene lookup returns CDR1 SGHVS and CDR2 FQNEAQ. As DNA, the CDR3 is TGTGCCAGCAGCTTAGGACAGTCTCGCATGAACACTGAAGCTTTCTTT. This gives the protein CASSLGQSRMNTEAFF.

The chain joins TRBV10-2 to TRBJ2-7; a possible D gene is TRBD2 (5 bases). The germline gives CDR1 WSHSY, CDR2 SAAADI. V was clipped by 3 bases and J by 3 bases, with 12 bases between them. The CDR3 totals 14 residues. The CDR3 coding sequence is TGCGCCAGCAGTGAAGAGGGCCCATACTACGAGCAGTACTTC. Its translation: CASSEEGPYYEQYF.

J is TRBJ2-1 and V is TRBV5-1, with TRBD2 matching 12 bases. CDR1 is SGHRS and CDR2 is YFSETQ in the germline V gene. The CDR3 is made up of 15 amino acids. V lost 5 bases to trimming and J lost 7 bases; unmatched junction nucleotides: 7. The CDR3 here is CASRLLAGGVNEQFF. The CDR3 region has the DNA TGCGCCAGCAGGTTACTAGCGGGAGGTGTTAATGAGCAGTTCTTC.

The gene calls are TRBV2 and TRBJ2-1; TRBD1 is a possible D gene (6 bases). Germline loops: CDR1 SNHLY, CDR2 FYNNEI. The germline V and J ends were trimmed by 4 bases and 0 bases, with 7 bases remaining between them. The CDR3 loop spans 14 amino acids. The CDR3 DNA follows: TGTGCCAGCAGTGCGGACAGCTCCTACAATGAGCAGTTCTTC. Amino acid sequence: CASSADSSYNEQFF.

The rearrangement joins TRBV5-8 to TRBJ2-2; 8 bases align to TRBD1. V gave up 4 bases and J gave up 2 bases; unmatched junction bases: 4. The V gene's germline CDR1 is SGHTS and CDR2 YDEGEE. The CDR3 consists of 15 residues. The DNA of the CDR3 is TGTGCCAGCAGCCCGGGACAGGTCAACACCGGGGAGCTGTTTTTT. As protein: CASSPGQVNTGELFF.

The rearrangement links TRBV7-6 to TRBJ1-1; possible D gene TRBD1, 6 bases. This CDR3 is 14 amino acids long. Trimming removed 1 base at V and 4 bases at J, with 10 bases between. The germline V gene encodes CDR1 SGHVS and CDR2 FNYEAQ. CDR3 region: CASSLGKGGTEAFF. CDR3 bases: TGTGCCAGCAGCTTAGGTAAAGGGGGCACTGAAGCTTTCTTT.

CDR3 region: CASSLNRNTEAFF. CDR3 nucleotides: TGTGCCAGCAGCTTAAACAGGAACACTGAAGCTTTCTTT. V and J are TRBV7-3 and TRBJ1-1; D is unresolved. V lost 1 base to trimming and J lost 1 base, with 4 bases between them. The CDR3 contains 13 residues. The V gene's germline CDR1 is SGHTA and CDR2 FQGTGA.

V is TRBV7-2 and J is TRBJ2-3; 11 bases line up with TRBD2. V shed 1 base, J shed 2 bases, and the junction held 8 bases outside the gene matches. Germline V gene lookup returns CDR1 SGHTA and CDR2 FQGNSA. This CDR3 comprises 18 residues. The CDR3 reads CASSLGFPGLAVTDTQYF. Written as DNA, the CDR3 is TGTGCCAGCAGCTTAGGATTTCCGGGACTAGCGGTCACAGATACGCAGTATTTT.

The chain couples TRBV4-1 to TRBJ2-3, with D perhaps matching TRBD2 (6 bases). The CDR3 totals 16 residues. V lost 0 bases to trimming and J lost 3 bases, with 13 bases between them. The germline V gene has CDR1 MGHRA and CDR2 YSYEKL. CDR3 sequence (DNA): TGCGCCAGCAGCCAAGATTCGTCGGGAGCAACAGATACGCAGTATTTT. Protein product: CASSQDSSGATDTQYF.

The rearrangement joins TRBV27 to TRBJ1-3; D remains ambiguous. There are 14 residues in the CDR3. Germline-derived CDR1 and CDR2 are MNHEY and SMNVEV (reference sequence). V gave up 0 bases and J gave up 4 bases, with 7 bases separating them. CDR3: CASSLSAVGNTIYF. The CDR3 nucleotides are TGTGCCAGCAGTTTATCTGCAGTCGGAAACACCATATATTTT.

A few counts support this clone. The chain employs TRBV28 and TRBJ2-2; 7 bases fit TRBD2. CDR3 length equals 15 residues. CDR1 MDHEN and CDR2 SYDVKM come from the germline V gene. The junction had 5 bases not matched to a gene; V was cut back by 3 bases and J by 4 bases. CDR3: CASSFPSGTTGELFF. CDR3 sequence (DNA): TGTGCCAGCAGTTTCCCTAGCGGTACCACCGGGGAGCTGTTTTTT.

The V and J genes are TRBV14 and TRBJ2-1, with D tentatively TRBD2 (6 bases). Germline V gene data show CDR1 as SGHDN and CDR2 as FVKESK. V lost 0 bases, J lost 3 bases, and 9 bases lay in between. This CDR3 has 15 residues. In DNA, the CDR3 is TGTGCCAGCAGCCAAGACGGGACTTTCTACAATGAGCAGTTCTTC. Protein product: CASSQDGTFYNEQFF. Full variable domain (remainder filled in from reference TRBV14 and TRBJ2-1): EAGVTQFPSHSVIEKGQTVTLRCDPISGHDNLYWYRRVMGKEIKFLLHFVKESKQDESGMPNNRFLAERTGGTYSTLKVQPAELEDSGVYFCASSQDGTFYNEQFFGPGTRLTVL.

The rearrangement uses TRBV9 and TRBJ1-5, with TRBD1 identical over 7 bases. The germline CDR1 and CDR2 sequences are SGDLS and YYNGEE. V trimming: 0 bases; J trimming: 4 bases; junction bases outside the gene matches: 1. CDR3 length equals 14 residues. This chain's CDR3 is CASSVAGQNQPQHF. The CDR3 coding sequence is TGTGCCAGCAGCGTAGCGGGACAGAATCAGCCCCAGCATTTT. Full variable domain (outside the CDR3, taken from reference TRBV9 and TRBJ1-5): DSGVTQTPKHLITATGQRVTLRCSPRSGDLSVYWYQQSLDQGLQFLIQYYNGEERAKGNILERFSAQQFPDLHSELNLSSLELGDSALYFCASSVAGQNQPQHFGDGTRLSIL.

V and J are TRBV15 and TRBJ2-7; D not resolved. This CDR3 contains 13 residues. The germline V and J ends were trimmed by 4 bases and 3 bases, with 10 bases remaining between them. CDR1 and CDR2 from the germline V gene are LNHNV and YYDKDF (reference sequence). The CDR3 DNA reads as TGTGCCACCAGCATATCCCCCAGCTACGAGCAGTACTTC. Amino acids: CATSISPSYEQYF.

The chain employs TRBV28 and TRBJ2-1, with 9 positions matching TRBD1. This CDR3 has 15 amino acids. The V gene's germline CDR1 is MDHEN and CDR2 SYDVKM. With 6 bases clipped from V and 6 bases from J, the junction kept 9 bases outside the gene matches. The CDR3: CASRAPGTGINEQFF. The CDR3 bases are TGTGCCAGCAGGGCCCCCGGGACAGGGATCAATGAGCAGTTCTTC.